This T cell receptor beta chain was identified in a study of T cell responses to AZD1222 COVID-19 vaccine. Points from the study as a whole: Among vaccine-associated CD4 TCRs, coverage spanned spike, with dominance at 160-218 and 743-854. Rises in breadth and depth of Spike-specific TCRs came after two AZD1222 doses.

Profiled with immunoSEQ multiplex PCR; TCRdb holds only in-frame clones, not every one. The sample gives 150,000 to 200,000 clones, 85% to 95% of which show up once; 1% to 1.5% is in the top ten. The CDR3 length is 15 residues. The germline gives CDR1 KGHSH, CDR2 LQKENI. V was pared by 0 bases and J by 0 bases, with 6 bases between. With regard to this clone: The antigen remains unidentified.

The sequence came from an adult in good health. The material sequenced was peripheral blood, taken on day 0 of AZD1222 vaccination. This chain joins TRBV18 and TRBJ2-4; no clear D gene. This chain's CDR3 is CASSPPGPAKNIQYF. The CDR3 DNA follows: TGTGCCAGCTCACCACCAGGTCCAGCCAAAAACATTCAGTACTTC.